Following are 14 T cell receptor beta chains from one sample sequenced in a study of vaccination effects on CD4 cells after COVID-19. The antigens for these receptors are not known. The assay was immunoSEQ multiplex PCR, and TCRdb's table has in-frame clones only and misses some. The sample records 55,000 or so clones, roughly three quarters being singletons. Before sequencing took place, the ViraFEST assay used viral peptide pools to expand antigen-specific CD4+ T cells. Researchers isolated CD4+ T cells once roughly ten days of culture had elapsed. Convalescent patients had PCR-confirmed SARS-CoV-2 infection between March and December 2020. The material was CD4+ T cells from PBMCs cultured with HIV peptides, obtained before COVID-19 vaccination. Subset given: HIV-1 Nef peptide pool negative control/reference culture. These receptors were taken from a human donor who had a prior SARS-CoV-2 infection.

This chain joins TRBV2 and TRBJ1-1; D unclear. With 4 bases removed from V and 1 base from J, the gap between germline ends came to 13 bases. The CDR3 totals 15 residues. Germline CDR1 and CDR2: SNHLY and FYNNEI. CDR3 region: CASSVAGPENTEAFF. The CDR3 DNA reads TGTGCCAGCAGTGTGGCCGGGCCCGAGAACACTGAAGCTTTCTTT.

The chain recombines TRBV2 with TRBJ1-2; D not certain. CDR3 length equals 13 residues. Germline-derived CDR1 and CDR2 are SNHLY and FYNNEI. The ends were cut back, 4 bases at V and 5 bases at J, with 11 bases in the middle. The CDR3 coding sequence is TGTGCCAGCAGTGTTGACCGAGGGTATGGCTACACCTTC. It translates to CASSVDRGYGYTF.

The gene calls are TRBV2 and TRBJ2-1; D gene ambiguous. V dropped 4 bases and J dropped 12 bases, with 10 bases sitting between them. This CDR3 contains 11 residues. Germline CDR1 reads SNHLY; CDR2 reads FYNNEI. The CDR3 sequence is CASSAAWGQFF. The CDR3, as DNA: TGTGCCAGCAGTGCCGCGTGGGGGCAGTTCTTC.

CDR3 nucleotides: TGTGCCAGCAGCGGTGCGTACAATGAGCAGTTCTTC. Amino acids: CASSGAYNEQFF. The chain recombines TRBV7-2 with TRBJ2-1; D remains unclear. V was pared by 5 bases and J by 4 bases, with 6 bases between. The CDR3 spans 12 residues. Germline V lookup: CDR1 SGHTA, CDR2 FQGNSA. The full variable domain, rest sourced from reference TRBV7-2 and TRBJ2-1, is GAGVSQSPSNKVTEKGKDVELRCDPISGHTALYWYRQSLGQGLEFLIYFQGNSAPDKSGLPSDRFSAERTGGSVSTLTIQRTQQEDSAVYLCASSGAYNEQFFGPGTRLTVL.

This clone has a single count. The chain is built from TRBV20-1 and TRBJ2-3; possibly TRBD1 or TRBD2 for D (5 bases each). Germline V lookup: CDR1 DFQATT, CDR2 SNEGSKA (reference sequence). The CDR3 spans 13 residues. Trimming removed 3 bases at V and 6 bases at J, with 13 bases between. The CDR3 nucleotides read TGCAGTGCTAGTTTCGGGGCCACGGATACGCAGTATTTT. Translation gives CSASFGATDTQYF.

The chain uses TRBV12-3 or TRBV12-4 and TRBJ2-7, with D unclear. The CDR3 totals 12 residues. Trimming pared 5 bases from V and 3 bases from J, leaving 8 bases between. CDR3 coding DNA: TGTGCCAGCAGTGACCACAGCTACGAGCAGTACTTC. This gives the protein CASSDHSYEQYF.

V is TRBV11-3 and J is TRBJ2-1; 7 positions match TRBD2. After removal of 5 bases from V and 7 bases from J, the junction contained 11 bases not matched to a gene. This CDR3 has 15 amino acids. Germline values: CDR1 SGHNT, CDR2 YENEEA. This chain's CDR3 is CASSPRTSARNEQFF. As DNA, the CDR3 is TGTGCCAGCAGCCCCAGAACTAGCGCGAGGAATGAGCAGTTCTTC.

V gene TRBV29-1 combines with J gene TRBJ2-1, with TRBD2 matching over 8 bases. The CDR3 runs to 16 residues. V shed 6 bases and J 1 base; nucleotides not matched to a gene: 11. CDR1 SQVTM and CDR2 ANQGSEA come from the germline V gene. CDR3 in DNA: TGCAGCGTCGTCCCGGGACTAGGAGGGTCCTACAATGAGCAGTTCTTC. Its protein product is CSVVPGLGGSYNEQFF.

The chain recombines TRBV18 with TRBJ1-1; tentatively, D is TRBD1 (6 bases). The germline CDR1 and CDR2 sequences are KGHSH and LQKENI. The CDR3 is 13 residues long. V dropped 5 bases and J dropped 2 bases, with 9 bases sitting between them. CDR3 region: CASSEQGNTEAFF. In DNA form, the CDR3 reads TGTGCCAGCTCAGAACAGGGAAACACTGAAGCTTTCTTT.

This chain uses TRBV3-1 (or the pseudogene TRBV3-2) with TRBJ2-1, with 9 nucleotides matching TRBD2. CDR1 and CDR2 (germline): LGHDT, YNNKEL (reference sequence). This CDR3 contains 16 residues. Trimming cost V 2 bases and J 6 bases; bases outside gene matches: 8. In DNA, the CDR3 is TGTGCCAGCAGCCAAACGGGACTAGCTCTAATCAATGAGCAGTTCTTC. This codes for CASSQTGLALINEQFF.

The chain couples TRBV30 to TRBJ1-3; D is unresolved. Germline V gives CDR1 GTSNPN, CDR2 SVGIG (reference sequence). CDR3 length equals 11 residues. Trimming took off 2 bases at V and 9 bases at J, with 8 bases between the two ends. CDR3 sequence (DNA): TGTGCCTGGAGTACCCTTGGCACCATATATTTT. This codes for CAWSTLGTIYF.

This chain uses TRBV7-3 with TRBJ1-1; D not certain. V was cut by 5 bases and J by 1 base, with 8 bases left in between. The CDR3 contains 13 residues. The germline V gene has CDR1 SGHTA and CDR2 FQGTGA. DNA of the CDR3: TGTGCCAGCAGCCCCCGGACGAACACTGAAGCTTTCTTT. This encodes CASSPRTNTEAFF.

This clone was counted between two and nine times. This chain uses TRBV18 with TRBJ1-3, with TRBD1 as a possible D gene (5 bases). V was clipped by 5 bases and J by 2 bases, with 16 bases between them. CDR3 length: 16 amino acids. Germline CDR1 reads KGHSH; CDR2 reads LQKENI. The CDR3 reads CASSKNRRETGNTIYF. In DNA, the CDR3 is TGTGCCAGCTCAAAAAACCGCAGGGAAACTGGAAACACCATATATTTT. The full variable domain, rest sourced from reference TRBV18 and TRBJ1-3, is NAGVMQNPRHLVRRRGQEARLRCSPMKGHSHVYWYRQLPEEGLKFMVYLQKENIIDESGMPKERFSAEFPKEGPSILRIQQVVRGDSAAYFCASSKNRRETGNTIYFGEGSWLTVV.

This chain joins TRBV9 and TRBJ2-5; 8 bases agree with TRBD1. Per the germline V gene, CDR1 is SGDLS and CDR2 is YYNGEE. CDR3 length: 16 residues. The ends lost 4 bases at V and 0 bases at J; junction bases unmatched: 8. The CDR3 region has the DNA TGTGCCAGCAGCCCACGGACAGGGTCAAACCAAGAGACCCAGTACTTC. Translated, it gives CASSPRTGSNQETQYF.